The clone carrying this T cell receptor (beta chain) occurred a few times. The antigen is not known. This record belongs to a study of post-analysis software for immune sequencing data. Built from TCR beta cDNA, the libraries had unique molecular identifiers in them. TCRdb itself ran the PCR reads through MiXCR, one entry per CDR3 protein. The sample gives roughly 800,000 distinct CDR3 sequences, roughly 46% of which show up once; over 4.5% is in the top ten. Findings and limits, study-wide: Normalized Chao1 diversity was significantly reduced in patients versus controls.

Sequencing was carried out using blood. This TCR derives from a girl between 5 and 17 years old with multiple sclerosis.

CDR3 DNA: TGCGCCAGCAGCCAAGAGGGTGGAGGAAGCGCCTACAATGAGCAGTTCTTC. Translating it yields CASSQEGGGSAYNEQFF. The chain is built from TRBV4-1 and TRBJ2-1; perhaps TRBD2 as D (5 bases). Germline CDR1 and CDR2: MGHRA and YSYEKL. CDR3 length: 17 amino acids. V was shortened by 0 bases and J by 2 bases, with 14 bases between the two germline ends.